This T cell receptor beta chain was sequenced for a study of T cell responses to AZD1222 COVID-19 vaccine. Findings of the study overall: Clonal diversity was possibly underestimated, and the donors were mostly white British, with more females. Rises in breadth and depth of Spike-specific TCRs came after two AZD1222 doses. Nearly half of spike-specific TCRs reportedly go after variant regions that carry no mutations. CD4 TCRs associated with vaccination spanned spike, dominating at 160-218 and 743-854.

On this clone itself: Its antigen is undetermined.

The CDR3 length is 13 residues. The germline V gene encodes CDR1 MNHEY and CDR2 SVGAGI. With 5 bases removed from V and 5 bases from J, the gap between germline ends came to 10 bases. Profiled with immunoSEQ multiplex PCR; TCRdb holds only in-frame clones, not every one. Counted here are more than 140,000 clones, around 89% occurring once; the ten biggest clones make up approximately 3.1%. This specimen was peripheral blood, taken on day 0 of MenACWY control vaccination. The TCR sequence derives from an adult in good health. The chain combines TRBV6-5 with TRBJ1-5, with D possibly being TRBD1 (6 bases). In nucleotides, the CDR3 is TGTGCCAGCAGTCTACAGGGCGATCAGCCCCAGCATTTT. It encodes CASSLQGDQPQHF.